Described below is a single T cell receptor beta chain sequence and its context. The target antigen is unknown. RNA extraction was followed by reverse transcription into cDNA, which acted as the sequencing template. Repertoires were generated with immunoSEQ multiplex PCR, while TCRdb's copy carries only in-frame clones and drops some. The data contain about 200,000 clones, 30% to 40% of them singletons. The entry originates in a study of CD8+ T cells in alopecia areata. Study-wide background: It was oral tofacitinib, at 5 to 10 mg twice daily, that treated patients received. Whole-study results and caveats: Sequences from scalp samples also cover resident alphabeta T cells of normal skin. In blood and scalp, many expanded lesional clones persisted during tofacitinib.

Treatment indicated: oral pan-JAK inhibitor, 5-10 mg twice daily. This TCR came from a human donor with alopecia areata. This specimen was CD4+ T cells sorted from blood, taken around week 31, from a patient treated with tofacitinib.

The CDR3 region has the DNA TGTGCCAGCAGCCAAGGGGGGATGATCACAGATACGCAGTATTTT. Its protein product is CASSQGGMITDTQYF. The chain joins TRBV7-2 to TRBJ2-3; D tentatively reads TRBD1 or TRBD2 (6 bases each). Germline CDR1 and CDR2: SGHTA and FQGNSA. This CDR3 spans 15 amino acids. Trimming removed 5 bases at V and 2 bases at J, with 14 bases between.